This T cell receptor (beta chain) was sequenced during a study of CD8+CD57+ T cells in acquired aplastic anemia. Findings of the study overall: Roughly 29 was the count of CD8+ CDR3 sequences that patients shared with controls.

Researchers used genomic DNA as the template to profile TCR beta VDJ and CDR3. TCRdb reanalysed the reads using MiXCR and keeps one entry per CDR3 protein. The sample includes about 150,000 distinct CDR3 sequences, around 48% of them seen just once. Patients who underwent sequencing had shown CD8+CD57+ cell expansion by flow cytometry. Receipt of therapy had not occurred in any patient by the time of blood sampling. To note about this clonotype: The antigen is not known.

The source is a human donor with aplastic anemia. The sequencing input was sorted CD4+, CD8+, or CD8+CD57+ T cells (not recorded which) from PBMCs.

The CDR3 reads CAINPGQGREETQYF. In DNA form, the CDR3 reads TGTGCCATCAACCCGGGACAGGGTAGAGAAGAGACCCAGTACTTC. The chain is built from TRBV10-3 and TRBJ2-5; 9 bases fit TRBD1. The CDR3 extends over 15 amino acids. The germline V gene has CDR1 ENHRY and CDR2 SYGVKD. With V trimmed by 7 bases and J by 3 bases, 9 bases remained unmatched.